This TCR beta chain was recovered during a study of blood T cell repertoires in COVID-19. At the level of the study: Nucleic acid was either cDNA or gDNA, and it came from T cells, B-cell-depleted T cells, or PBMCs.

Measured with immunoSEQ multiplex PCR; TCRdb has only the in-frame clones, and not every one. There are about 200,000 clones in the sample; more than 80% occur only once, and over 6.5% lies in the top ten. Trimming left V 0 bases short and J 7 bases short, with 10 bases between. CDR1 and CDR2 (germline): SGHTA, FQGTGA. This CDR3 has 14 amino acids. The sequenced material came from peripheral blood. The receptor was isolated from a woman older than 75 with COVID-19, enrolled during active disease. The V and J genes are TRBV7-3 and TRBJ1-5, with TRBD1 as a possible D gene (6 bases). The CDR3: CASSLTGQGQPQHF. DNA for the CDR3: TGTGCCAGCAGCTTAACGGGGCAGGGGCAGCCCCAGCATTTT.